A single sample is the source of the 30 T cell receptor beta chains below, sequenced in a study of T-cell reconstitution after alpha-beta-depleted transplantation in children. Unique molecular identifiers were built into the TCRbeta library. TCRdb re-called the PCR reads with MiXCR, one entry per CDR3 protein. The sample has around 76,000 distinct CDR3 sequences, roughly 20% seen once; the top ten hold around half. The sequencing here drew on PBMCs, mostly from graft donor cells, taken 360 days after TCRalphabeta/CD19-depleted stem cell transplant. Source of these receptors: a male patient aged 2 to 9 who had a stem cell transplant for acute lymphoblastic leukemia, so the T cells may come from the graft donor.

This clonotype was counted ten times or more. The chain carries TRBV25-1 and TRBJ1-6; 7 bases are a match to TRBD1. J was trimmed by 8 bases and V by 8 bases; bases with no gene match: 9. Germline CDR1 is MGHDK and CDR2 is SYGVNS. The CDR3 is 14 residues long. Here the CDR3 DNA reads TGTGCCAGCCGTATCAGGGGGGATGATTCACCCCTCCACTTT. This gives the protein CASRIRGDDSPLHF.

The V call is TRBV6-2 or TRBV6-3, the J call TRBJ2-3; D is unclear. Looked up from germline, CDR1 is MNHEY and CDR2 is SVGEGT. The CDR3 consists of 12 residues. V lost 4 bases and J 5 bases, leaving 7 bases between the germline ends. The chain's CDR3 is CASSSHGDTQYF. In DNA, the CDR3 is TGTGCCAGCAGTTCGCATGGAGATACGCAGTATTTT.

V is TRBV11-3 and J is TRBJ2-1; 8 bases line up with TRBD2. Per the germline V gene, CDR1 is SGHNT and CDR2 is YENEEA. Trimming cost V 4 bases and J 7 bases; bases outside gene matches: 6. The CDR3 is made up of 14 amino acids. CDR3 bases: TGTGCCAGCAGCTCCGGGAGGGGAGGGAATGAGCAGTTCTTC. Translation: CASSSGRGGNEQFF.

Only a few counts were recorded for this clonotype. Mismatch with germline at one junction end may stem from a read error. J is TRBJ2-4 and V is TRBV7-9; no clear D gene. Per the germline V gene, CDR1 is SEHNR and CDR2 is FQNEAQ (reference sequence). The CDR3 contains 15 residues. The CDR3 DNA is TGTTCCAGCAGCTTAGGACGGCTAGCCAAAAACATTCAGTACTTC. Translation gives CSSSLGRLAKNIQYF.

This chain joins TRBV4-2 and TRBJ2-3; TRBD2 might be the D (6 bases). Trimming cost V 1 base and J 2 bases, with 16 bases left between them. The CDR3 length is 17 residues. From germline, CDR1 is LGHNA and CDR2 YNFKEQ. The CDR3 here is CASSQVSWGGLTDTQYF. The CDR3 region has the DNA TGTGCCAGCAGCCAAGTAAGCTGGGGAGGTCTCACAGATACGCAGTATTTT.

This clonotype was observed a handful of times. The chain couples TRBV9 to TRBJ2-3; unclear D gene. The CDR3 contains 16 residues. Trimming took 0 bases from V and 0 from J, leaving 11 bases between them. Germline V gene lookup returns CDR1 SGDLS and CDR2 YYNGEE. The CDR3 DNA is TGTGCCAGCAGCGTAGGACAAGCGCGGAGCACAGATACGCAGTATTTT. This codes for CASSVGQARSTDTQYF.

The CDR3 DNA sequence: TGTGCCAGCAGACAGGGAGTCTACAATGAGCAGTTCTTC. Encoded protein: CASRQGVYNEQFF. This sequence joins TRBV2 and TRBJ2-1, with a tentative D call TRBD1 (6 bases). The germline CDR1 and CDR2 sequences are SNHLY and FYNNEI. This CDR3 has 13 residues. The V end lost 6 bases, the J end lost 3 bases, and 9 bases lay between the germline ends.

This clonotype was found a few times. The chain joins TRBV10-3 to TRBJ2-1; D is unresolved. Germline values: CDR1 ENHRY, CDR2 SYGVKD. The V and J ends lost 9 bases and 1 base respectively, with 13 bases between them. This CDR3 has 14 residues. The CDR3: CAIGSTLSYNEQFF. As DNA, the CDR3 is TGTGCCATAGGAAGCACCCTTTCCTACAATGAGCAGTTCTTC.

This clonotype was observed a handful of times. This sequence joins TRBV7-9 and TRBJ2-1, with 11 nucleotides matching TRBD2. Germline lookup yields CDR1 SEHNR and CDR2 FQNEAQ (reference sequence). CDR3 size: 16 residues. Trimming removed 4 bases from V and 8 bases from J; junction bases left unmatched: 10. The chain's CDR3 is CASSSSGASGRYEQFF. The CDR3 nucleotides are TGTGCCAGCAGCTCCAGTGGGGCTAGCGGGAGGTATGAGCAGTTCTTC.

This sequence joins TRBV20-1 and TRBJ2-7; D could derive from TRBD1 or TRBD2 (5 bases each). This CDR3 spans 14 amino acids. Germline CDR1 and CDR2: DFQATT and SNEGSKA (reference sequence). V was cut by 5 bases and J by 3 bases, with 17 bases left in between. The CDR3 loop reads CSALRDEAGYEQYF. In DNA, the CDR3 is TGCAGTGCTCTACGGGACGAGGCCGGCTACGAGCAGTACTTC.

This clonotype was seen more than once but under ten times. This chain connects TRBV6-5 to TRBJ2-7, with 10 bases lining up with TRBD1. CDR3 size: 15 residues. Germline V gene sequence: CDR1 MNHEY, CDR2 SVGAGI. J lost 3 bases, V lost 5 bases, and 7 bases had no gene match. Written as DNA, the CDR3 is TGTGCCAGCAGTAACCGACAGGGGGCGGTCTACGAGCAGTACTTC. It translates to CASSNRQGAVYEQYF.

This clonotype was found a few times. The genes are TRBV29-1 and TRBJ2-1; D is uncertain. Deletions cut 2 bases from V and 7 bases from J, with 9 bases between. Looked up from germline, CDR1 is SQVTM and CDR2 is ANQGSEA. This CDR3 contains 12 residues. CDR3 in amino acids: CSVERKWNEQFF. For the CDR3, the DNA is TGCAGCGTTGAAAGAAAGTGGAATGAGCAGTTCTTC.

This clonotype came up a few times. The chain joins TRBV5-1 to TRBJ2-2; perhaps TRBD1 as D (6 bases). This CDR3 has 16 amino acids. CDR1 and CDR2 from the germline V gene are SGHRS and YFSETQ. The V end lost 1 base, the J end lost 6 bases, and 16 bases lay between the germline ends. The CDR3 loop reads CASSLFWDNLPGELFF. The CDR3 DNA is TGCGCCAGCAGCTTGTTCTGGGACAACCTGCCCGGGGAGCTGTTTTTT.

The rearrangement links TRBV12-3 or TRBV12-4 to TRBJ1-5, with a weak D call TRBD1 (5 bases). Trimming cost V 5 bases and J 1 base, with 9 bases left between them. This CDR3 is 14 amino acids long. CDR3: CASSPRQSNQPQHF. For the CDR3, the DNA is TGTGCCAGCAGTCCCCGACAGAGCAATCAGCCCCAGCATTTT.

The sample holds a few counts of this clonotype. CDR3 protein: CASSLWPGGQETQYF. CDR3 bases: TGCGCCAGCAGCTTGTGGCCGGGAGGGCAAGAGACCCAGTACTTC. The V gene is TRBV5-1, the J gene TRBJ2-5, with 8 bases matching TRBD2. This CDR3 has 15 residues. The germline V gene has CDR1 SGHRS and CDR2 YFSETQ. V trimming: 1 base; J trimming: 2 bases; junction bases outside the gene matches: 4.

The genes are TRBV5-4 and TRBJ1-6; possibly TRBD1 for D (5 bases). Looked up from germline, CDR1 is SGHNT and CDR2 is YYREEE (reference sequence). Trimming took 2 bases from V and 8 from J, leaving 11 bases between them. The CDR3 has 14 residues. CDR3 sequence: CASSFSGFDSPLHF. The DNA for the CDR3 is TGTGCCAGCAGCTTTTCAGGGTTCGATTCACCCCTCCACTTT.

This clonotype was observed a few times. CDR3 DNA: TGTGCCAGCAAGGGACACCTGTACCAAGAGACCCAGTACTTC. This encodes CASKGHLYQETQYF. The gene calls are TRBV11-2 and TRBJ2-5, with a possible D match to TRBD1 (6 bases). The germline V gene encodes CDR1 SGHAT and CDR2 FQNNGV. There are 14 residues in the CDR3. The V end lost 7 bases, the J end lost 0 bases, and 12 bases lay between the germline ends.

The rearrangement uses TRBV2 and TRBJ1-5; 7 positions agree with TRBD1. Trimming cost V 7 bases and J 3 bases; bases outside gene matches: 6. The V gene's germline CDR1 is SNHLY and CDR2 FYNNEI. The CDR3 spans 14 residues. The CDR3 nucleotides are TGTGCCAGCACAGCGACAGGGAACAATCAGCCCCAGCATTTT. Its translation is CASTATGNNQPQHF.

This clonotype was seen once. No conserved phenylalanine or tryptophan is present at the end of the CDR3, so a read error is the likely explanation. V gene TRBV27 combines with J gene TRBJ2-7; D might be TRBD2 (5 bases). Germline V gives CDR1 MNHEY, CDR2 SMNVEV (reference sequence). The CDR3 has 13 residues. Trimming removed 5 bases from V and 3 bases from J, with 11 bases in between. CDR3 amino acids: CASSQGLYYEQYL. DNA for the CDR3: TGTGCCAGCAGTCAAGGACTGTACTACGAGCAGTACCTC.

This clonotype was picked up a small number of times. The chain is built from TRBV5-1 and TRBJ2-3, with TRBD2 matching 12 bases. CDR3 size: 17 residues. In germline, CDR1 is SGHRS, CDR2 YFSETQ. V shed 4 bases and J 0 bases; nucleotides not matched to a gene: 6. CDR3 coding DNA: TGCGCCAGCAGCAGCGGACTAGCGGGAACTAGCACAGATACGCAGTATTTT. It encodes CASSSGLAGTSTDTQYF.

This clonotype was recorded many times. V is TRBV18 and J is TRBJ2-2; D is uncertain. The germline V and J ends were trimmed by 3 bases and 7 bases, with 9 bases remaining between them. From germline, CDR1 is KGHSH and CDR2 LQKENI. This CDR3 has 13 residues. The CDR3 protein is CASSPSVDGELFF. The CDR3 nucleotides are TGTGCCAGCTCACCCTCGGTTGACGGGGAGCTGTTTTTT.

In this sample, this clonotype turned up many times. The V call is TRBV11-1, the J call TRBJ1-2, with TRBD1 identical over 10 bases. J was trimmed by 8 bases and V by 6 bases; bases with no gene match: 21. Germline CDR1 is SGHAT and CDR2 is FQDESV (reference sequence). The CDR3 is 18 residues long. CDR3 nucleotide sequence: TGTGCCAGCAGAGAAGGGCCTGGACAGGGGGGAACTGGGTCAGGCTACACCTTC. Its protein product is CASREGPGQGGTGSGYTF.

Only a few counts were recorded for this clonotype. This chain joins TRBV7-8 and TRBJ2-5, with 15 nucleotides matching TRBD2. V dropped 1 base and J dropped 4; count of bases not matched to a gene: 7. Germline CDR1 SGHVS, CDR2 FQNEAQ. The CDR3 length is 18 residues. The CDR3 region has the DNA TGTGCCAGCAGCTTAGGGACTAGCGGGAGGGCCTCAGTAGAGACCCAGTACTTC. The encoded protein is CASSLGTSGRASVETQYF.

The rearrangement uses TRBV7-2 and TRBJ2-5; D may be TRBD1 (5 bases). This CDR3 has 17 amino acids. Trimming cost V 3 bases and J 1 base, with 18 bases left between them. The germline CDR1 and CDR2 sequences are SGHTA and FQGNSA. The CDR3 coding sequence is TGTGCCAGCAGCTTGAACCCAGATAGGGGCCCCCAAGAGACCCAGTACTTC. Amino acid sequence: CASSLNPDRGPQETQYF.

This clonotype has just a few counts. This chain connects TRBV12-3 or TRBV12-4 to TRBJ2-7, with D unclear. The CDR3 runs to 13 residues. Trimming cost V 4 bases and J 2 bases, with 9 bases left between them. In DNA form, the CDR3 reads TGTGCCAGCAGTTCCCTCGACACCTACGAGCAGTACTTC. This gives the protein CASSSLDTYEQYF.

The CDR3 DNA sequence: TGCGCCAGCAGCTTGACAGCCCCTGGAAACACCATATATTTT. Residues: CASSLTAPGNTIYF. V is TRBV5-1 and J is TRBJ1-3; D unclear. Germline CDR1 reads SGHRS; CDR2 reads YFSETQ. Trimming took off 1 base at V and 2 bases at J, with 7 bases between the two ends. The length of the CDR3 is 14 residues.

The genes are TRBV10-3 and TRBJ2-7; a possible D gene is TRBD1 (6 bases). Per the germline V gene, CDR1 is ENHRY and CDR2 is SYGVKD. Trimming took 4 bases from V and 0 from J, leaving 10 bases between them. This CDR3 spans 14 amino acids. The CDR3, as DNA: TGTGCCATCAGTGCCCAGGGGCACTCCTACGAGCAGTACTTC. Translating gives CAISAQGHSYEQYF.

Many counts were recorded for this clonotype. The rearrangement joins TRBV4-1 to TRBJ1-2; D perhaps matches TRBD1 (6 bases). Looked up from germline, CDR1 is MGHRA and CDR2 is YSYEKL. The V end was cut by 3 bases, the J end by 4 bases, with 21 bases between. This CDR3 is 17 amino acids long. CDR3 DNA sequence: TGCGCCAGCAGCCACCCATCTGGCAGGGGTGATTTCTATGGCTACACCTTC. It codes for CASSHPSGRGDFYGYTF.

The genes are TRBV18 and TRBJ1-1; maybe TRBD1 (5 bases). Trimming shortened V by 1 base and J by 0 bases, and 12 bases separated the two germline ends. CDR3 length equals 16 residues. The germline CDR1 and CDR2 sequences are KGHSH and LQKENI. CDR3 amino acids: CASSPRSGTMNTEAFF. In nucleotides, the CDR3 is TGTGCCAGCTCACCACGGTCAGGGACTATGAACACTGAAGCTTTCTTT.

This clonotype has a handful of counts. The chain links TRBV29-1 to TRBJ2-1, with TRBD2 matching 12 bases. Germline CDR1 reads SQVTM; CDR2 reads ANQGSEA. The trim removed 4 bases at V and 9 bases at J, leaving 10 bases unmatched. This CDR3 is built from 15 residues. CDR3 sequence: CSVVKGLAGSGEQFF. The CDR3 DNA reads as TGCAGCGTTGTGAAGGGACTAGCGGGCTCGGGTGAGCAGTTCTTC.